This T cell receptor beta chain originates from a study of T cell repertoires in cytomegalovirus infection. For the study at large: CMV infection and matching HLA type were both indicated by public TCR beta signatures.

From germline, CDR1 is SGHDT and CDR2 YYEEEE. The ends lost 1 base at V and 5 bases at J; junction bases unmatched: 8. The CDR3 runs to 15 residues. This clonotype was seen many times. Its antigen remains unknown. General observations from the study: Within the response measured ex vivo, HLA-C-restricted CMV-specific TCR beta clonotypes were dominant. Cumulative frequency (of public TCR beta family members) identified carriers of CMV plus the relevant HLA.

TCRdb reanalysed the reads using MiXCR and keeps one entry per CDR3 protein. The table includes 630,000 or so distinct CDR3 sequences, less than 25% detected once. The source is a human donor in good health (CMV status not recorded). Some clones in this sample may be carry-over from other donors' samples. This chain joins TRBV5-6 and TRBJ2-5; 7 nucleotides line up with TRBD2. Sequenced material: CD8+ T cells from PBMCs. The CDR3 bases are TGTGCCAGCAGCTTGCCGACTAGCCACCCCGAGACCCAGTACTTC. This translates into CASSLPTSHPETQYF.